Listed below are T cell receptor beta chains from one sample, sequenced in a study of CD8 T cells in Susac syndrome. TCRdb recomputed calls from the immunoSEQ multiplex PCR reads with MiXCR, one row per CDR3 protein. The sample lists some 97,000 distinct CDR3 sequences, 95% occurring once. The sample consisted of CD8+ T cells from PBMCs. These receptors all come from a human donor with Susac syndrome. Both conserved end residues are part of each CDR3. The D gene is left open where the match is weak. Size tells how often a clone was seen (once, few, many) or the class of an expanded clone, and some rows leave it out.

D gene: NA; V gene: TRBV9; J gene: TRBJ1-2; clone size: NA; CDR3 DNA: TGTGCCAGCAGCGTAGGACAGGATGGCTATGGCTACACCTTC; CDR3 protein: CASSVGQDGYGYTF
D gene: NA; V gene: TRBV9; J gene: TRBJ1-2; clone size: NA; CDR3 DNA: TGTGCCAGCAGCCACCGGGACGGAATTCTCGAGTATGGCTACACCTTC; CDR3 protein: CASSHRDGILEYGYTF
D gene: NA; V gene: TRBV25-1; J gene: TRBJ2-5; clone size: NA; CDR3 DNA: TGTGCCAGCAGTGATTCAGGGTGGGAGACCCAGTACTTC; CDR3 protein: CASSDSGWETQYF
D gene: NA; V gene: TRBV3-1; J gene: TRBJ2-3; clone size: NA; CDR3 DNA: TGTGCCAGCAGCCAATCGGGGGCCAGGGATACGCAGTATTTT; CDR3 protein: CASSQSGARDTQYF
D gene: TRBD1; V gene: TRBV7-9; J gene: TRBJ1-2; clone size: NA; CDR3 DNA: TGTGCCAGCAGCCCTAGACAGGGGGTTATCTATGGCTACACCTTC; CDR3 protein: CASSPRQGVIYGYTF
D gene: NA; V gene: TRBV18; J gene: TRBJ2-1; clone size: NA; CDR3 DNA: TGTGCCAGCTCACCAAAAACAGGGAACAATGAGCAGTTCTTC; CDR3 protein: CASSPKTGNNEQFF
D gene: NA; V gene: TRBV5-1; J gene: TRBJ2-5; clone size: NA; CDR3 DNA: TGCGCCAGCAGCTTGCCCTCCTTTCCAGGGCCGGCGGAGACCCAGTACTTC; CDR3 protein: CASSLPSFPGPAETQYF
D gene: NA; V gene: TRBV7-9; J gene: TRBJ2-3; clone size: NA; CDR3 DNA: TGTGCCAGCAGCCCTTGGACTACCCCCGGGGATACGCAGTATTTT; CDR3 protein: CASSPWTTPGDTQYF
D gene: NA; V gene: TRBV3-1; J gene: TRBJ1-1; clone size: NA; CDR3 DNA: TGTGCCAGCAGCCAAGGCATGAACACTGAAGCTTTCTTT; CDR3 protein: CASSQGMNTEAFF
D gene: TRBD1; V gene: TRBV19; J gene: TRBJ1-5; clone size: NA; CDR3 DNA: TGTGCCAGTACCGCCGACAGGGTTCAGCAGCCCCAGCATTTT; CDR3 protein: CASTADRVQQPQHF
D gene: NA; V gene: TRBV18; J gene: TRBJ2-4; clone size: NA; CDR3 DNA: TGTGCCAGCTCACCCCGTGAGAGGGGGGGCTCACAAAACATTCAGTACTTC; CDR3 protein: CASSPRERGGSQNIQYF
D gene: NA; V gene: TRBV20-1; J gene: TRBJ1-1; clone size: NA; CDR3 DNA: TGCAGTGCTAGAGGGGAGGGGGACGGAACTGAAGCTTTCTTT; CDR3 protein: CSARGEGDGTEAFF
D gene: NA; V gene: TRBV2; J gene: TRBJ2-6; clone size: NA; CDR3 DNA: TGTGCCACCAGGGTTGGCACTGGGGCCAACGTCCTGACTTTC; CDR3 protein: CATRVGTGANVLTF
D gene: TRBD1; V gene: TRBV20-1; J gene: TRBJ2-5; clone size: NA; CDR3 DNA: TGCAGTGCTAGAGACTCAGGGGGCGTGGAGACCCAGTACTTC; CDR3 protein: CSARDSGGVETQYF
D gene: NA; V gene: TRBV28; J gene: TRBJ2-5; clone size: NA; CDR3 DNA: TGTGCCAGCAGCCACTCCGTCCGAACCCAGTACCAAGAGACCCAGTACTTC; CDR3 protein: CASSHSVRTQYQETQYF
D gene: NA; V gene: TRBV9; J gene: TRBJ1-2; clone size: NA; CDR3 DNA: TGTGCCAGCAGCGCCGACGCGGGGGCCCGGGGCTACACCTTC; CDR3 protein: CASSADAGARGYTF
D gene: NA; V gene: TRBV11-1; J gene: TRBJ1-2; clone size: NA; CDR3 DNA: TGTGCCAGCAGCTCGACTTACCGGCTCTCCGTGGAACGGGATTACTATGGCTACACCTTC; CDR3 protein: CASSSTYRLSVERDYYGYTF
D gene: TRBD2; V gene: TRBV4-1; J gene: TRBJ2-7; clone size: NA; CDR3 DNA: TGCGCCAGCACCTACGACAGCGGGGGCGAACACTACGAGCAGTACTTC; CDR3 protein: CASTYDSGGEHYEQYF
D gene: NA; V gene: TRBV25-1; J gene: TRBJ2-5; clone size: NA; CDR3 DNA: TGTGCCAGCAGTAAAAGGGGGACGACCAAAGAGACCCAGTACTTC; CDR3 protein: CASSKRGTTKETQYF
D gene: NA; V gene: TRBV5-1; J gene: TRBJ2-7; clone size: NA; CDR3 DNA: TGCGCCAGCAGCTTGGTCCCCGTGGGATCCCCCTACGAGCAGTACTTC; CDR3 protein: CASSLVPVGSPYEQYF
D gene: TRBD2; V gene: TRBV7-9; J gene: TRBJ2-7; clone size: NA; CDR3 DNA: TGTGCCAGCAGCTCGGGGGGGACCTACGAGCAGTACTTC; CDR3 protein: CASSSGGTYEQYF
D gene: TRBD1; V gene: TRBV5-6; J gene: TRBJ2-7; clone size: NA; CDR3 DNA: TGTGCCAGCAGCTTCGGACAGGGCGAGCAGTACTTC; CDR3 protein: CASSFGQGEQYF
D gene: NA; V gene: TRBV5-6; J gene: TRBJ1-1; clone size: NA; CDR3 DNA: TGTGCCAGCAGCTTCCAGGGCGGTGAAGCTTTCTTT; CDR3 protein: CASSFQGGEAFF
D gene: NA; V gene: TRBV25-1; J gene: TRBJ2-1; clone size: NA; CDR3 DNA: TGTGCCAGCAGCAATGAGCCCGACCGGGAGAACGGTCTAGATGAGCAGTTCTTC; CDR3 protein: CASSNEPDRENGLDEQFF
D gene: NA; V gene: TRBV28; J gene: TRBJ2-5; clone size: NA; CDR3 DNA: TGTGCCAGCAGTTTGGGGGCAGCCAAAGAGACCCAGTACTTC; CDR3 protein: CASSLGAAKETQYF
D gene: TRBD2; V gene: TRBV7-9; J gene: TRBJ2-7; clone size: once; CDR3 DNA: TGTGCCAGCAGCTTGGGGGGGACTCCCTACGAGCAGTACTTC; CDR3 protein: CASSLGGTPYEQYF
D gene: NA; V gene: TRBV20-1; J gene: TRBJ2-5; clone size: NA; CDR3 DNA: TGCAGTGCTAGAGCGGCTCCGTTGGGGACCCAGTACTTC; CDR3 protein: CSARAAPLGTQYF
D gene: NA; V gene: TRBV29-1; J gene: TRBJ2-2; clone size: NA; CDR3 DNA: TGCAGCGTTGAGGCGCGAACCGGGGAGCTGTTTTTT; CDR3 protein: CSVEARTGELFF
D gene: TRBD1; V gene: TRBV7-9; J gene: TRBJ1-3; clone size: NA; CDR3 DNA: TGTGCCAGCAGCGGACAGGGATACTCTGGAAACACCATATATTTT; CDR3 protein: CASSGQGYSGNTIYF
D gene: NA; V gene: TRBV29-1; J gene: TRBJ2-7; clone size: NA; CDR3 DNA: TGCAGCATATGGACCTCCTCCTACGAGCAGTACTTC; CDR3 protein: CSIWTSSYEQYF
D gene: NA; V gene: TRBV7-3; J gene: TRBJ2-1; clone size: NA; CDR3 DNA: TGTGCCAGCAGCTTAACGGCGATGAGCTCCTACAATGAGCAGTTCTTC; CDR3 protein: CASSLTAMSSYNEQFF
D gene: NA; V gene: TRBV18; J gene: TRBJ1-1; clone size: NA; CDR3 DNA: TGTGCCAGCTCACCGACAGGTAACACTGAAGCTTTCTTT; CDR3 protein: CASSPTGNTEAFF
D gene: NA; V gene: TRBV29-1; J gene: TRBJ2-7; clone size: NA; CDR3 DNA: TGCAGCGTTGTCACCATCTACGAGCAGTACTTC; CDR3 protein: CSVVTIYEQYF
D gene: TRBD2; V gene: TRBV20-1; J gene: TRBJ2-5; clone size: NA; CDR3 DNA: TGCAGTGCTAGACCCGGACTAGCGGGGGGGACCCAGTACTTC; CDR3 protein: CSARPGLAGGTQYF
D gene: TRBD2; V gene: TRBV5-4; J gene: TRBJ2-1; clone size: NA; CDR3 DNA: TGTGCCAGCAGCCTTCCGGGGGGTAATGAGCAGTTCTTC; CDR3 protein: CASSLPGGNEQFF
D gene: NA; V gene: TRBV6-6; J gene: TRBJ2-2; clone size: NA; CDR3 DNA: TGTGCCAGCAGCTACCCCGGCCGGAACACCGGGGAGCTGTTTTTT; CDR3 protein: CASSYPGRNTGELFF
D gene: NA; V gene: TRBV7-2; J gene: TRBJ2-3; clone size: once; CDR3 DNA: TGTGCCAGCAGCTTGGGAAGAAGGGGACTCACAGATACGCAGTATTTT; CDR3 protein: CASSLGRRGLTDTQYF
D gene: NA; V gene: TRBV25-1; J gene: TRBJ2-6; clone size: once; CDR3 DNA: TGTGCCAGTCAGGGTCCCGGGGCCAACGTCCTGACTTTC; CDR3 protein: CASQGPGANVLTF
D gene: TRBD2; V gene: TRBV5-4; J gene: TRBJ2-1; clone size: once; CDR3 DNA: TGTGCCAGCAGCTCCCCGCGGGAGGTGGGGGATGAGCAGTTCTTC; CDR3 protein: CASSSPREVGDEQFF
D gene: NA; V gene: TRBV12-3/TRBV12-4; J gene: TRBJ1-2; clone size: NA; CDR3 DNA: TGTGCCAGCAGTTTACGTAGTCCAGGGTTTGGCTACACCTTC; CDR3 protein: CASSLRSPGFGYTF
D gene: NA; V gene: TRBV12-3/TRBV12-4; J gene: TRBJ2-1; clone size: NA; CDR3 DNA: TGTGCCAGCAGTGGGAGCGTTAGGCCCTACAATGAGCAGTTCTTC; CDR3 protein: CASSGSVRPYNEQFF
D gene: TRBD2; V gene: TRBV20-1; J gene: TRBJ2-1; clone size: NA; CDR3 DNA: TGCAGTGCTAGCCCTAGCGGGGGGTACAATGAGCAGTTCTTC; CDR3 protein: CSASPSGGYNEQFF
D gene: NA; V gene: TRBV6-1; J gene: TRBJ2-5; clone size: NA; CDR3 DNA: TGTGCCACCTCGTACGCTGAGACCCAGTACTTC; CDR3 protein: CATSYAETQYF
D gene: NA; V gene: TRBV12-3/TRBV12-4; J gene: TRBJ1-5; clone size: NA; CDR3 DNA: TGTGCCAGCAGTTTTTCTTGGACAACAAATCAGCCCCAGCATTTT; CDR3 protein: CASSFSWTTNQPQHF
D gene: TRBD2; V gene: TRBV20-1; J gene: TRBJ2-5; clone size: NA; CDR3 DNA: TGCAGTGCTAGAGAACTAGCGGGAAGGGGGCAGTACTTC; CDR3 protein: CSARELAGRGQYF
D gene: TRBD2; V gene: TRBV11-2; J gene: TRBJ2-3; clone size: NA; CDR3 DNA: TGTGCCAGCAGCTTGCCCACAAGGACTAGCGGGGGCCAAGCAGATACGCAGTATTTT; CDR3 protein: CASSLPTRTSGGQADTQYF
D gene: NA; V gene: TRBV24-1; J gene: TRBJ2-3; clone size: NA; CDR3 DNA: TGTGCCACCAGTGACCATGTCACAGATACGCAGTATTTT; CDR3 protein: CATSDHVTDTQYF
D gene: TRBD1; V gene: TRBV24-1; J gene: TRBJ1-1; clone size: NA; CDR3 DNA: TGTGCCACCAGTGAGCACAGGGGGTCTGAAGCTTTCTTT; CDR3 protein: CATSEHRGSEAFF
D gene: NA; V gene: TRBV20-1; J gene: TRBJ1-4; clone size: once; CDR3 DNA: TGCAGTGCCGGGAGCAATGAAAAACTGTTTTTT; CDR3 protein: CSAGSNEKLFF
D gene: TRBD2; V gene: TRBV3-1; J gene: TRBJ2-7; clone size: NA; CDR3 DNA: TGTGCCAGCAGCCAAGTTGGCGGGAGGACCTACGAGCAGTACTTC; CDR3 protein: CASSQVGGRTYEQYF
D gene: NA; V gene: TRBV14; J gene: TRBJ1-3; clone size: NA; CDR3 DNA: TGTGCCAGCAGCCAAGATTACGGGAACACCATATATTTT; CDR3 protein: CASSQDYGNTIYF
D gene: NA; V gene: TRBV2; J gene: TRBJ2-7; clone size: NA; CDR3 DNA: TGTGCCGGCCGACGCGGGGAGCAGTACTTC; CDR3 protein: CAGRRGEQYF
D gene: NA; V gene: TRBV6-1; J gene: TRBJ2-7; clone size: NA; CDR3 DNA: TGTGCCAGCAGTGGGATAGGACTCGCTGATTACGAGCAGTACTTC; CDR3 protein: CASSGIGLADYEQYF
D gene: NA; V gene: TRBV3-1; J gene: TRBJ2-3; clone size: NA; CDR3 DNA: TGTGCCAGCAGCCAAGATAGGGGATTTGGTCGCACAGATACGCAGTATTTT; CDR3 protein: CASSQDRGFGRTDTQYF
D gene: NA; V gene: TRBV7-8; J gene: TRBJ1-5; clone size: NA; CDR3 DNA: TGTGCCAGCAGCCGGGACCAAGGCTCCATGAGCAATCAGCCCCAGCATTTT; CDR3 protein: CASSRDQGSMSNQPQHF
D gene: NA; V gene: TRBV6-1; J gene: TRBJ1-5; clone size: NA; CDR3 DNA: TGTGCCAGCAGCAGAGCCCAGGGGAATAGCAATCAGCCCCAGCATTTT; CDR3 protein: CASSRAQGNSNQPQHF
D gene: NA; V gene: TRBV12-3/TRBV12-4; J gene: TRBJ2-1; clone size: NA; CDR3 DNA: TGTGCCAGCAGTTTCGGGCAGGGCCCAAACAATGAGCAGTTCTTC; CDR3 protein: CASSFGQGPNNEQFF
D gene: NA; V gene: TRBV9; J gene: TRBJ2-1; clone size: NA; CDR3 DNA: TGTGCCAGCAGCCTCAGCCTAGCTAATGAGCAGTTCTTC; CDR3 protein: CASSLSLANEQFF